What follows are 4 T cell receptor beta chains derived from one specimen sequenced in a study of low-dose radiotherapy and immunotherapy resistance in tumors. Alpha- and beta-chain coverage of first-strand cDNA came from TRAV- and TRBV-specific primers. Over approximately 20 PCR cycles, TCRs were amplified from a constant-region primer and V-primer adapter. TCRdb called the reads again in MiXCR, with one record for every CDR3 protein. The data contain 55,000 to 80,000 distinct CDR3 sequences, about a quarter of them seen just once; the ten biggest clones take up 5.5% to 8.5%. The time point denotes: before trial treatment. Sample: PBMCs, taken before treatment. These receptors originate from a male donor with rectosigmoid adenocarcinoma.

This clonotype was counted many times. J is TRBJ2-1 and V is TRBV6-4; possible D gene TRBD2, 6 bases. V lost 0 bases and J 6 bases, leaving 9 bases between the germline ends. CDR1 is MRHNA and CDR2 is SNTAGT in the germline V gene. The length of the CDR3 is 14 residues. This CDR3 reads CASSDSETSNEQFF. CDR3 coding DNA: TGTGCCAGCAGTGACTCAGAGACTAGCAATGAGCAGTTCTTC.

This clonotype has only one observation. V and J are TRBV28 and TRBJ2-1; TRBD1 aligns across 7 bases. This CDR3 spans 12 amino acids. J lost 12 bases, V lost 3 bases, and 5 bases had no gene match. The germline V gene encodes CDR1 MDHEN and CDR2 SYDVKM. CDR3 region: CASSLGQTPQFF. Here the CDR3 DNA reads TGTGCCAGCAGTTTGGGACAGACTCCGCAGTTCTTC.

In this sample, this clonotype turned up many times. This sequence joins TRBV27 and TRBJ1-6, with 8 bases aligning to TRBD1. The CDR3 sequence is 15 residues long. After removal of 5 bases from V and 9 bases from J, the junction contained 9 bases not matched to a gene. Looked up from germline, CDR1 is MNHEY and CDR2 is SMNVEV (reference sequence). CDR3 amino acids: CASSPRGQVFSPLHF. The DNA of the CDR3 is TGTGCCAGCAGTCCCCGGGGACAGGTTTTTTCACCCCTCCACTTT.

The chain uses TRBV2 and TRBJ1-5, with unresolved D. CDR1 is SNHLY, CDR2 FYNNEI, per germline. Deletions cut 2 bases from V and 5 bases from J, with 13 bases between. The CDR3 consists of 15 residues. CDR3: CASSERAGGHQPQHF. The DNA of the CDR3 is TGTGCCAGCAGTGAACGCGCAGGAGGGCATCAGCCCCAGCATTTT.